These T cell receptor beta chains were read from a single sample in a study of cytomegalovirus exposure and HLA in healthy donors. Profiling relied on immunoSEQ multiplex PCR, and the TCRdb table lists in-frame clones only, not all of them. The data contain 150,000 to 200,000 clones, around 78% of them singletons. The sequencing input was PBMCs. All receptors come from a middle-aged man in good health and CMV-seronegative. CDR3s include the opening cysteine and the closing phenylalanine or tryptophan. D genes are given only for firm matches. Clone size is given for some rows only: seen once, a few or many times, or a class if the clone is expanded.

D: NA; size: NA; J: TRBJ1-1; V: TRBV2; CDR3: CASSEMTGNTEAFF; DNA: TGTGCCAGCAGTGAGATGACAGGGAACACTGAAGCTTTCTTT
D: TRBD2; size: NA; J: TRBJ2-2; V: TRBV5-1; CDR3: CASSLAPLAGGDGELFF; DNA: TGCGCCAGCAGCTTGGCCCCCCTAGCGGGAGGAGACGGGGAGCTGTTTTTT
D: TRBD1; size: NA; J: TRBJ2-3; V: TRBV10-3; CDR3: CAISESTSQGASDTQYF; DNA: TGTGCCATCAGTGAGTCGACTTCGCAGGGGGCATCAGATACGCAGTATTTT
D: TRBD1; size: NA; J: TRBJ1-5; V: TRBV28; CDR3: CASSPDRWDQPQHF; DNA: TGTGCCAGCAGCCCGGACAGGTGGGATCAGCCCCAGCATTTT
D: NA; size: NA; J: TRBJ2-1; V: TRBV5-6; CDR3: CASSLVQGKNEQFF; DNA: TGTGCCAGCAGCTTGGTGCAGGGTAAGAATGAGCAGTTCTTC
D: TRBD1; size: NA; J: TRBJ1-2; V: TRBV2; CDR3: CASSPLLTGGGYTF; DNA: TGTGCCAGCAGCCCCCTATTGACAGGGGGAGGCTACACCTTC
D: NA; size: NA; J: TRBJ2-2; V: TRBV10-2; CDR3: CASSDDPRGTGELFF; DNA: TGCGCCAGCAGTGACGATCCAAGGGGCACCGGGGAGCTGTTTTTT
D: TRBD2; size: NA; J: TRBJ2-3; V: TRBV9; CDR3: CASSVGTSGRLGTDTQYF; DNA: TGTGCCAGCAGCGTCGGGACTAGCGGGAGGTTGGGCACAGATACGCAGTATTTT
D: NA; size: NA; J: TRBJ1-1; V: TRBV10-3; CDR3: CATGRGVSSGNTEAFF; DNA: TGTGCCACCGGGCGGGGAGTCTCTTCTGGGAACACTGAAGCTTTCTTT
D: NA; size: NA; J: TRBJ2-6; V: TRBV6-1; CDR3: CASSEAARGGSGANGLTF; DNA: TGTGCCAGCAGTGAAGCGGCCAGGGGAGGGTCTGGGGCCAACGGCCTGACTTTC
D: NA; size: NA; J: TRBJ1-5; V: TRBV21-1; CDR3: CASSKRDGGGNQPQHF; DNA: TGTGCCAGCAGCAAACGGGATGGGGGGGGCAATCAGCCCCAGCATTTT
D: TRBD1; size: NA; J: TRBJ2-2; V: TRBV2; CDR3: CANRQGSTGELFF; DNA: TGTGCCAACCGACAGGGGAGCACCGGGGAGCTGTTTTTT
D: NA; size: NA; J: TRBJ2-7; V: TRBV7-6; CDR3: CASSLSAGVVYEQYF; DNA: TGTGCCAGCAGCTTATCTGCAGGGGTGGTCTACGAGCAGTACTTC
D: NA; size: NA; J: TRBJ1-2; V: TRBV2; CDR3: CASSEQAPSRRWGYTF; DNA: TGTGCCAGCAGTGAACAGGCCCCTTCTCGTCGGTGGGGCTACACCTTC
D: TRBD2; size: NA; J: TRBJ2-1; V: TRBV9; CDR3: CASSVVGSGAYNEQFF; DNA: TGTGCCAGCAGCGTAGTAGGTAGCGGGGCCTACAATGAGCAGTTCTTC
D: TRBD1; size: NA; J: TRBJ1-1; V: TRBV4-1; CDR3: CASSHGTVGTEAFF; DNA: TGCGCCAGCAGCCACGGGACAGTGGGGACTGAAGCTTTCTTT
D: NA; size: NA; J: TRBJ1-6; V: TRBV2; CDR3: CASSPEPGLSYNSPLHF; DNA: TGTGCCAGCAGCCCAGAGCCGGGACTCTCATATAATTCACCCCTCCACTTT
D: TRBD1; size: NA; J: TRBJ1-4; V: TRBV11-2; CDR3: CASSLGYRGQVNEKLFF; DNA: TGTGCCAGCAGCTTAGGATACCGGGGACAGGTTAATGAAAAACTGTTTTTT
D: NA; size: NA; J: TRBJ1-1; V: TRBV2; CDR3: CASRPLPGGAANTEAFF; DNA: TGTGCCAGCAGGCCTCTTCCCGGCGGAGCAGCGAACACTGAAGCTTTCTTT
D: TRBD1; size: NA; J: TRBJ1-1; V: TRBV9; CDR3: CASSSDRGRAEAFF; DNA: TGTGCCAGCAGCTCCGACAGGGGGCGCGCTGAAGCTTTCTTT
D: NA; size: NA; J: TRBJ1-5; V: TRBV27; CDR3: CASSLGGGKGQPQHF; DNA: TGTGCCAGCAGTTTAGGAGGAGGGAAGGGGCAGCCCCAGCATTTT
D: TRBD1; size: few; J: TRBJ2-2; V: TRBV5-4; CDR3: CASSFPRGQNTGELFF; DNA: TGTGCCAGCAGCTTTCCCAGGGGGCAGAACACCGGGGAGCTGTTTTTT
D: TRBD1; size: NA; J: TRBJ2-1; V: TRBV6-1; CDR3: CASSGHGQGTGFF; DNA: TGTGCCAGCAGTGGGCATGGACAGGGGACGGGTTTCTTC
D: TRBD1; size: NA; J: TRBJ2-2; V: TRBV9; CDR3: CASSIRDRGTGELFF; DNA: TGTGCCAGCAGCATCCGGGACAGGGGGACCGGGGAGCTGTTTTTT
D: TRBD1; size: NA; J: TRBJ1-3; V: TRBV29-1; CDR3: CSAAPTGAGNTIYF; DNA: TGCAGCGCTGCCCCGACAGGGGCCGGAAACACCATATATTTT
D: NA; size: few; J: TRBJ1-5; V: TRBV6-1; CDR3: CASSEGGGGGQPQHF; DNA: TGTGCCAGCAGTGAGGGGGGGGGCGGGGGTCAGCCCCAGCATTTT
D: NA; size: NA; J: TRBJ2-5; V: TRBV6-5; CDR3: CASSDSRVKTQYF; DNA: TGTGCCAGCAGCGACAGCAGGGTAAAGACCCAGTACTTC
D: TRBD1; size: NA; J: TRBJ1-2; V: TRBV5-1; CDR3: CASSSGQGNYGYTF; DNA: TGCGCCAGCAGCTCCGGACAGGGAAACTATGGCTACACCTTC
D: TRBD2; size: NA; J: TRBJ2-1; V: TRBV9; CDR3: CASGLAGVYNEQFF; DNA: TGTGCCAGCGGTCTAGCGGGAGTGTACAATGAGCAGTTCTTC
D: TRBD1; size: NA; J: TRBJ1-1; V: TRBV27; CDR3: CASSGQGRNTEAFF; DNA: TGTGCCAGCAGTGGACAGGGAAGAAATACTGAAGCTTTCTTT
D: NA; size: once; J: TRBJ2-1; V: TRBV28; CDR3: CASSGVSGYNEQFF; DNA: TGTGCCAGCAGCGGAGTATCGGGATACAATGAGCAGTTCTTC
D: TRBD2; size: NA; J: TRBJ2-5; V: TRBV27; CDR3: CASSALGLAGVRQETQYF; DNA: TGTGCCAGCAGCGCACTGGGACTAGCGGGAGTTCGCCAAGAGACCCAGTACTTC
D: NA; size: once; J: TRBJ2-3; V: TRBV29-1; CDR3: CSVVGSADTQYF; DNA: TGCAGCGTTGTCGGGAGCGCAGATACGCAGTATTTT
D: NA; size: NA; J: TRBJ1-3; V: TRBV18; CDR3: CASSQGVSSGNTIYF; DNA: TGTGCCAGCTCACAGGGGGTGAGCTCTGGAAACACCATATATTTT
D: TRBD1; size: NA; J: TRBJ2-5; V: TRBV7-3; CDR3: CASSTGQVGETQYF; DNA: TGTGCCAGCAGCACGGGACAGGTGGGAGAGACCCAGTACTTC
D: NA; size: NA; J: TRBJ1-2; V: TRBV7-2; CDR3: CASSLRRAGYGYTF; DNA: TGTGCCAGCAGCTTACGCAGGGCCGGCTATGGCTACACCTTC
D: TRBD2; size: NA; J: TRBJ2-1; V: TRBV5-6; CDR3: CASSLVPSGTNEQFF; DNA: TGTGCCAGCAGCTTGGTGCCTAGCGGGACCAATGAGCAGTTCTTC
D: NA; size: NA; J: TRBJ2-3; V: TRBV11-2; CDR3: CASSHLAVASTDTQYF; DNA: TGTGCCAGCAGCCATTTAGCGGTTGCTAGCACAGATACGCAGTATTTT
D: NA; size: NA; J: TRBJ2-1; V: TRBV5-1; CDR3: CASSLAPSSYNEQFF; DNA: TGCGCCAGCAGCCTAGCGCCGAGCTCCTACAATGAGCAGTTCTTC
D: TRBD2; size: once; J: TRBJ2-1; V: TRBV19; CDR3: CASSPGTSPFF; DNA: TGTGCCAGTAGTCCGGGGACTAGCCCGTTCTTC
D: TRBD1; size: once; J: TRBJ2-3; V: TRBV11-3; CDR3: CASSLKGGPGTDTQYF; DNA: TGTGCCAGCAGCTTAAAAGGGGGCCCCGGCACAGATACGCAGTATTTT
D: NA; size: NA; J: TRBJ1-4; V: TRBV19; CDR3: CASNGGAASTNEKLFF; DNA: TGTGCCAGTAACGGGGGGGCAGCGTCAACTAATGAAAAACTGTTTTTT
D: NA; size: once; J: TRBJ1-5; V: TRBV6-5; CDR3: CASRSSGSNQPQHF; DNA: TGTGCCAGCAGGTCCTCAGGGAGCAATCAGCCCCAGCATTTT
D: NA; size: NA; J: TRBJ1-2; V: TRBV19; CDR3: CASSITAGGGGYTF; DNA: TGTGCCAGTAGTATCACTGCTGGGGGCGGGGGCTACACCTTC
D: NA; size: NA; J: TRBJ1-2; V: TRBV19; CDR3: CASRGSGDHGYTF; DNA: TGTGCCAGCCGCGGCTCGGGGGACCATGGCTACACCTTC
D: TRBD2; size: NA; J: TRBJ2-3; V: TRBV4-1; CDR3: CASAGREGPSTDTQYF; DNA: TGCGCCAGCGCAGGGCGGGAGGGCCCTAGCACAGATACGCAGTATTTT
D: TRBD1; size: NA; J: TRBJ1-5; V: TRBV19; CDR3: CASSVSGTGTQPQHF; DNA: TGTGCCAGTAGCGTATCCGGGACAGGGACACAGCCCCAGCATTTT
D: TRBD1; size: few; J: TRBJ1-2; V: TRBV11-2; CDR3: CASTAKGTVPSGYTF; DNA: TGTGCCAGCACCGCCAAAGGGACAGTTCCTTCTGGCTACACCTTC
D: TRBD2; size: NA; J: TRBJ2-1; V: TRBV6-1; CDR3: CASSEARAGGPISYNEQFF; DNA: TGTGCCAGCAGTGAAGCACGAGCGGGAGGCCCTATCTCCTACAATGAGCAGTTCTTC
D: TRBD1; size: NA; J: TRBJ2-2; V: TRBV11-2; CDR3: CASSLGTGVGTGELFF; DNA: TGTGCCAGCAGCTTAGGGACAGGGGTAGGGACCGGGGAGCTGTTTTTT
D: TRBD2; size: NA; J: TRBJ2-7; V: TRBV28; CDR3: CASSLGRERYEQYF; DNA: TGTGCCAGCAGTTTGGGGCGGGAGCGCTACGAGCAGTACTTC
D: NA; size: NA; J: TRBJ2-1; V: TRBV18; CDR3: CASSMTGTKQRNEQFF; DNA: TGTGCCAGCTCAATGACCGGGACAAAACAACGCAATGAGCAGTTCTTC
D: TRBD1; size: NA; J: TRBJ1-1; V: TRBV9; CDR3: CASSVQGANTEAFF; DNA: TGTGCCAGCAGCGTACAGGGGGCGAACACTGAAGCTTTCTTT